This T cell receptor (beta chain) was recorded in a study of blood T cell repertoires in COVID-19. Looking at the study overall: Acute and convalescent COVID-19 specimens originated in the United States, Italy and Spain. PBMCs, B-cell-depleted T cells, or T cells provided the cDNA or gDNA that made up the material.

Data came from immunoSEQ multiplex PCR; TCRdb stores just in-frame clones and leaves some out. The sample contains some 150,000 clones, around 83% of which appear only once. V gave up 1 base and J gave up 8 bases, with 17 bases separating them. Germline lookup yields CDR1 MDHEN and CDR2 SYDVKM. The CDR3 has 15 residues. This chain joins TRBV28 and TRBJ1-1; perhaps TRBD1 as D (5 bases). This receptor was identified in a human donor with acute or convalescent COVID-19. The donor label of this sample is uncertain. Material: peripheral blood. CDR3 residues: CASSLYYPGFGEAFF. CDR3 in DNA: TGTGCCAGCAGTTTATACTACCCAGGGTTCGGCGAAGCTTTCTTT.